This note documents a single T cell receptor (beta chain) sequence. J gave up 5 bases and V 3 bases, and 7 bases lay outside the gene matches. There are 15 residues in the CDR3. CDR1 and CDR2 (germline): LGHDT, YNNKEL (reference sequence). This specimen belongs to a study of blood T cell repertoires in COVID-19. Clones were sequenced by immunoSEQ multiplex PCR, and TCRdb holds only the in-frame ones, with some missing. The table lists roughly 60,000 clones, approximately 92% of them singletons. The clonotype originates from a human donor in a cohort sampled during active COVID-19. The chain joins TRBV3-1 (or the pseudogene TRBV3-2) to TRBJ1-5, with TRBD1 matching 7 bases. Specimen: peripheral blood. The CDR3 nucleotides are TGTGCCAGCAGCCAGGGGACAGCTTTCTATCAGCCCCAGCATTTT. Its translation is CASSQGTAFYQPQHF.